This TCR beta chain was recorded in a study of technical replicates of blood from a handful of donors. V was pared by 6 bases and J by 0 bases, with 11 bases between. Germline CDR1 and CDR2: LNHDA and SQIVND (reference sequence). The CDR3 spans 15 residues. Sequencing used immunoSEQ multiplex PCR; TCRdb keeps in-frame clones, though not all of them. Here the sample spans 58,000 or so clones, around 85% being singletons. The receptor was isolated from a human donor in good health. Some clones in this sample may be carry-over from other donors' samples. The sample comprised PBMCs. The chain couples TRBV19 to TRBJ2-2, with a weak D call TRBD1 (5 bases). The CDR3 loop reads CASRTQTANTGELFF. CDR3 nucleotide sequence: TGTGCCAGTAGGACCCAGACAGCGAACACCGGGGAGCTGTTTTTT.